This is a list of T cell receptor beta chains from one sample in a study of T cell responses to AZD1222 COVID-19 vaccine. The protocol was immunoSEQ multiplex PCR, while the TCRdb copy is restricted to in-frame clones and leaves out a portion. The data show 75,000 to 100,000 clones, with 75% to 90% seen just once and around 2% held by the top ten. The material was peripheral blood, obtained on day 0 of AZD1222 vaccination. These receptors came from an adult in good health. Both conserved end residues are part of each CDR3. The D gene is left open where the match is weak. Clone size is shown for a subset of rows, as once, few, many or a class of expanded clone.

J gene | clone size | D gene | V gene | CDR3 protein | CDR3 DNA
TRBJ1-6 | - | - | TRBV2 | CASMASSAYNSPLHF | TGTGCCAGCATGGCCTCGTCAGCCTATAATTCACCCCTCCACTTT
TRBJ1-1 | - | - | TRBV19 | CATSRGGGNTEAFF | TGTGCCACATCACGAGGGGGAGGGAACACTGAAGCTTTCTTT
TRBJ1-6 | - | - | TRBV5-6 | CASSSKGDAYNSPLHF | TGTGCCAGCAGCTCGAAGGGGGACGCTTATAATTCACCCCTCCACTTT
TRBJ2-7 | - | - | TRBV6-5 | CASSYSGQYEQYF | TGTGCCAGCAGTTACTCGGGACAATACGAGCAGTACTTC
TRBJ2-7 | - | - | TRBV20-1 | CSASLGGPVYEQYF | TGCAGTGCTAGTCTCGGGGGGCCGGTCTACGAGCAGTACTTC
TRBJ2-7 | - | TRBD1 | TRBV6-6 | CASSRTGPHEQYF | TGTGCCAGCAGTCGGACAGGGCCCCACGAGCAGTACTTC
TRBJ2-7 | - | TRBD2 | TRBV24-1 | CATGRGDGYEQYF | TGTGCCACCGGCCGGGGGGACGGCTACGAGCAGTACTTC
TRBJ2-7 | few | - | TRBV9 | CASSVDSSIIYEQYF | TGTGCCAGCAGCGTAGATTCTAGCATTATATACGAGCAGTACTTC
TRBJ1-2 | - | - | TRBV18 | CASSLGTEGYTF | TGTGCCAGCTCGCTTGGAACCGAGGGCTACACCTTC
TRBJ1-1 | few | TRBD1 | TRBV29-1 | CSGLGGAGVFNAEAFF | TGCAGCGGCCTAGGGGGCGCCGGGGTATTTAACGCTGAAGCTTTCTTT
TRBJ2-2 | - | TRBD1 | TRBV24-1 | CATSDPRDSTGELFF | TGTGCCACCAGTGACCCCCGGGACAGCACCGGGGAGCTGTTTTTT
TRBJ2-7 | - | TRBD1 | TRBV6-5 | CASSYQTGVLYEQYF | TGTGCCAGCAGTTACCAGACAGGGGTCTTGTACGAGCAGTACTTC
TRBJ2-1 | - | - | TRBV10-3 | CAISDSATNNEQFF | TGTGCCATCAGCGACAGTGCGACGAACAATGAGCAGTTCTTC
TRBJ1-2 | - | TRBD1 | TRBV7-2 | CASSSGQGLGYTF | TGTGCCAGCAGCTCGGGACAGGGACTTGGCTACACCTTC
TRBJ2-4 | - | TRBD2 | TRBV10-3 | CAISEGTSGRNIQYF | TGTGCCATCAGCGAGGGGACTAGCGGGAGGAACATTCAGTACTTC
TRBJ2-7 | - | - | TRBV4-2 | CASSQVLTEPSGEQYF | TGTGCCAGCAGCCAAGTTTTAACGGAACCTTCGGGCGAGCAGTACTTC
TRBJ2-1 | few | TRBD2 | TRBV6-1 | CASSLGLAGHNEQFF | TGTGCCAGCAGTTTGGGACTAGCGGGGCACAATGAGCAGTTCTTC
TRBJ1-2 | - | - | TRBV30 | CAHEGIGGYTF | TGTGCCCACGAGGGGATAGGTGGCTACACCTTC
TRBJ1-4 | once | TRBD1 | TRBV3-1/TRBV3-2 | CASSLGTGGTVKLFF | TGTGCCAGCAGCCTAGGGACAGGGGGGACTGTAAAACTGTTTTTT
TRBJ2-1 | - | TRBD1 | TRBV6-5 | CASSYYAGGEQFF | TGTGCCAGCAGTTACTATGCAGGGGGTGAGCAGTTCTTC
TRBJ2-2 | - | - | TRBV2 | CATPGGLGAGELFF | TGTGCCACCCCTGGCGGTTTGGGGGCCGGGGAGCTGTTTTTT
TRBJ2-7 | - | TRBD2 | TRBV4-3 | CASSQGLAGGYAYEQYF | TGCGCCAGCAGCCAAGGACTAGCGGGGGGATACGCCTACGAGCAGTACTTC